This passage covers 3 T cell receptor beta chains from one sample sequenced in a study of OX40 agonist ivuxolimab in advanced cancers. Here immunoSEQ multiplex PCR was the method, and the copy in TCRdb shows in-frame clones only, minus some. The sample holds over 50,000 clones, 82% seen once. The specimen was CD4+ or CD8+ T cells sorted from blood, collected in a trial of the OX40 agonist ivuxolimab. All receptors derive from an adult with an advanced solid tumor such as melanoma, head and neck, liver or kidney cancer.

The chain is built from TRBV27 and TRBJ2-1, with D perhaps matching TRBD2 (6 bases). This CDR3 has 13 amino acids. Trimming cost V 2 bases and J 8 bases, with 10 bases left between them. Per germline, CDR1 MNHEY and CDR2 SMNVEV (reference sequence). The CDR3 spells CASSLRRDHEQFF. In DNA form, the CDR3 reads TGTGCCAGCAGTTTACGGCGGGATCATGAGCAGTTCTTC.

The chain uses TRBV19 and TRBJ2-2; TRBD1 might be the D (6 bases). Germline CDR1 reads LNHDA; CDR2 reads SQIVND (reference sequence). The CDR3 runs to 14 residues. V was pared by 6 bases and J by 1 base, with 9 bases between. For the CDR3, the DNA is TGTGCCAGTAGCTCGACAGGGAACACCGGGGAGCTGTTTTTT. It translates to CASSSTGNTGELFF.

This clone has just a few counts. In DNA form, the CDR3 reads TGTGCCAGTAGTAGACTAGCGGGAGACAATGAGCAGTTCTTC. Protein product: CASSRLAGDNEQFF. V is TRBV19 and J is TRBJ2-1; 12 bases align to TRBD2. With V trimmed by 4 bases and J by 5 bases, 0 bases remained unmatched. There are 14 residues in the CDR3. Per germline, CDR1 LNHDA and CDR2 SQIVND (reference sequence).